This T cell receptor (beta chain) was observed in a study of beta chain features in type 1 diabetes. Study in general: The patients were much like the healthy donors in age, gender and cell yields. The study, taken as a whole, reports: In every one of the four CD4+ subsets, TCRB CDR3s were moderately but significantly shorter in Type 1 diabetes patients.

cDNA synthesis used the whole RNA isolate, giving expressed TCRB sequences. Regulatory, naive and central memory T cell samples averaged around 3.6 million reads. Using immunoSEQ multiplex PCR, the repertoire was profiled, and TCRdb retains in-frame clones only, with some absent. The sample lists 620,000 or so clones; about 16% were seen once. A word on this clone: Its target is unknown.

The V gene lost 4 bases and the J gene lost 5 bases, with 21 bases spanning the gap. The CDR3 loop spans 16 amino acids. The germline CDR1 and CDR2 sequences are MNHEY and SMNVEV (reference sequence). Sequenced sample: naive CD4+ T cells from blood. V gene TRBV27 combines with J gene TRBJ2-7; maybe TRBD2 (5 bases). The clonotype was recovered from a man aged 18 to 29 in good health. CDR3 loop: CASSSPRGPFTHEQYF. The CDR3 DNA reads TGTGCCAGCAGTTCCCCCAGAGGGCCCTTTACCCACGAGCAGTACTTC.